The text below deals with one T cell receptor beta chain. Its antigen is currently unknown. Treatment of the sample: roughly 18 received Ad26.COV2.S at low or high dose, single or two shots; roughly 5 received placebo; per-sample allocation not given. Samples analyzed were those drawn on day 63 after the first vaccine or placebo injection. This sample is part of a study of Ad26.COV2.S vaccination and SARS-CoV-2 variants. The overall study: Enrollment placed the donor in the COV1001 Ad26.COV2.S trial arm. Findings of the study overall: Following vaccination, spike-specific CD8+ and CD4+ T cell responses reportedly exhibited substantial breadth.

CDR1 and CDR2 from the germline V gene are MNHEY and SVGAGI. The CDR3 spans 14 residues. V dropped 6 bases and J dropped 3 bases, with 14 bases sitting between them. Clones were sequenced by immunoSEQ multiplex PCR, and TCRdb holds only the in-frame ones, with some missing. The profile shows 300,000 to 350,000 clones, 75% to 90% of them singletons. Sequenced here: peripheral blood, sampled in a trial of Ad26.COV2.S vaccine versus placebo. The TCR originated in a person between 18 and 59 years old who received the Ad26.COV2.S COVID-19 vaccine or a placebo. This chain connects TRBV6-5 to TRBJ1-1; no clear D. CDR3 coding DNA: TGTGCCAGCAGCCTATTTCGGGGTGACACTGAAGCTTTCTTT. It codes for CASSLFRGDTEAFF.